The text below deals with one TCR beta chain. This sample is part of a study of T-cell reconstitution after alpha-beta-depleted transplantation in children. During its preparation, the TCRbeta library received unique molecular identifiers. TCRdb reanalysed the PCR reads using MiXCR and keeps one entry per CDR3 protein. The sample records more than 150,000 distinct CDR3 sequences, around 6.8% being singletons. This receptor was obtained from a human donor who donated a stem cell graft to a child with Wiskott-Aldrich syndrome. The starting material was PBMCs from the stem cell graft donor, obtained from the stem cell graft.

The chain's CDR3 is CASRDEDSSFYEQYF. The DNA of the CDR3 is TGCGCCAGCAGGGATGAGGACAGTTCCTTCTACGAGCAGTACTTC. The J gene is TRBJ2-7, the V gene TRBV5-1, with D perhaps matching TRBD1 (6 bases). CDR3 length: 15 residues. V was pared by 5 bases and J by 3 bases, with 18 bases between. Germline-derived CDR1 and CDR2 are SGHRS and YFSETQ.